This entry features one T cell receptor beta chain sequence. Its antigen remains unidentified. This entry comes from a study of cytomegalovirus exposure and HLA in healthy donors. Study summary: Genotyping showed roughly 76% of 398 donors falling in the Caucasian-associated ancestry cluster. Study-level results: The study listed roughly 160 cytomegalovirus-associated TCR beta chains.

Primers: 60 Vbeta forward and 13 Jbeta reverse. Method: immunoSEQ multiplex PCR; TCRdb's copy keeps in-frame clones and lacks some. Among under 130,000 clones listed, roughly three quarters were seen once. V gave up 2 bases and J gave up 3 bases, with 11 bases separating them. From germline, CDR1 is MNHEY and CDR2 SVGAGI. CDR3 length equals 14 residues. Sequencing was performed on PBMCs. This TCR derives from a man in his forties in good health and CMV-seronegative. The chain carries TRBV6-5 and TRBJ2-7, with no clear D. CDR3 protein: CASSYVGGDYEQYF. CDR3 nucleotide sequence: TGTGCCAGCAGTTACGTTGGCGGTGACTACGAGCAGTACTTC.